This entry concerns a single T cell receptor beta chain. The antigen remains unidentified. Germline CDR1 reads KGHDR; CDR2 reads SFDVKD. Trimming removed 7 bases from V and 4 bases from J; junction bases left unmatched: 6. This CDR3 is built from 15 residues. It was genomic DNA that served as the template for profiling TCR beta VDJ and CDR3. TCRdb re-analysed the reads in MiXCR, keeping a single row per CDR3 protein. The sample gives over 150,000 distinct CDR3 sequences, 45% to 55% of which show up once; less than 3% is in the top ten. Previously, flow cytometry had revealed CD8+CD57+ cell expansion in the patients chosen for sequencing. At the time of blood sampling, patients had not yet received any therapy. The data were obtained in a study of CD8+CD57+ T cells in acquired aplastic anemia. Whole-study context: Yields of DNA that came from sorted CD4+ and CD8+ cells averaged about 2.9 ug.

Findings and limits, study-wide: Patients and controls were not found to differ significantly in CD8+ Simpson's diversity. Patients shared just under 30 CD8+ CDR3 sequences with controls.

The chain carries TRBV24-1 and TRBJ1-1; 12 nucleotides agree with TRBD1. This TCR came from a human donor with aplastic anemia. The sequencing sample was made of sorted CD4+, CD8+, or CD8+CD57+ T cells (not recorded which) from PBMCs. CDR3 loop: CATRAGTGGITEAFF. The CDR3 region has the DNA TGTGCCACCAGGGCGGGGACAGGGGGCATCACTGAAGCTTTCTTT.